Listed below are T cell receptor beta chains from one sample, sequenced in a study of blood T cell repertoires in COVID-19. Here immunoSEQ multiplex PCR was the method, and the copy in TCRdb shows in-frame clones only, minus some. The data show around 320,000 clones, approximately 85% seen once. The sequencing sample was made of peripheral blood. The source of these receptors is a human donor in a cohort sampled during active COVID-19. Both conserved end residues are part of each CDR3. D genes are given only for firm matches. The size of a clone is reported for some rows only, either as once, few or many, or as a class for expanded clones.

D gene,clone size,V gene,J gene,CDR3 protein,CDR3 DNA
NA,NA,TRBV28,TRBJ2-7,CASRSSSYEQYF,TGTGCCAGCAGGTCCAGCTCCTACGAGCAGTACTTC
TRBD1,NA,TRBV19,TRBJ1-1,CASSRQGELWVPEAFF,TGTGCCAGTAGCCGTCAGGGGGAGCTTTGGGTCCCTGAAGCTTTCTTT
NA,NA,TRBV3-1/TRBV3-2,TRBJ2-7,CASSQDESVPPLLEQYF,TGTGCCAGCAGCCAAGATGAGTCTGTCCCCCCCCTCCTCGAGCAGTACTTC
TRBD1,NA,TRBV5-6,TRBJ1-2,CASSYGTDYGYTF,TGTGCCAGCAGCTATGGGACAGACTATGGCTACACCTTC
NA,NA,TRBV7-9,TRBJ1-3,CASSSLRSGNTIYF,TGTGCCAGCAGTTCACTGCGCTCTGGAAACACCATATATTTT
TRBD1,few,TRBV27,TRBJ1-1,CASRGTGDTEAFF,TGTGCCAGTCGCGGGACAGGGGACACTGAAGCTTTCTTT
NA,NA,TRBV24-1,TRBJ2-2,CATSDVDRNTGELFF,TGTGCCACCAGTGATGTGGACAGGAACACCGGGGAGCTGTTTTTT
NA,NA,TRBV12-3/TRBV12-4,TRBJ2-1,CASSRTAYNEQFF,TGTGCCAGCAGCCGGACAGCTTACAATGAGCAGTTCTTC
NA,NA,TRBV24-1,TRBJ1-1,CATSGGIGATEAFF,TGTGCCACCAGTGGAGGAATCGGAGCAACTGAAGCTTTCTTT
NA,NA,TRBV5-6,TRBJ1-2,CASSPGGPVRAYGYTF,TGTGCCAGCAGCCCCGGGGGGCCAGTTCGAGCCTATGGCTACACCTTC
NA,NA,TRBV5-6,TRBJ1-5,CASSLGRGNQPQHF,TGTGCCAGCAGCTTGGGCAGGGGCAATCAGCCCCAGCATTTT
NA,NA,TRBV7-6,TRBJ2-3,CASSLRRGNLRTDTQYF,TGTGCCAGCAGCCTCAGACGCGGGAACCTTCGCACAGATACGCAGTATTTT
NA,NA,TRBV3-1/TRBV3-2,TRBJ2-4,CASSQGHKNIQYF,TGTGCCAGCAGCCAGGGACACAAAAACATTCAGTACTTC
NA,NA,TRBV6-5,TRBJ1-1,CASSPRNSEAFF,TGTGCCAGCAGTCCCCGAAACAGTGAAGCTTTCTTT
NA,NA,TRBV27,TRBJ2-2,CASRPGVGELFF,TGTGCCAGCAGACCGGGAGTAGGGGAGCTGTTTTTT
TRBD1,NA,TRBV11-2,TRBJ1-1,CASRDRGWWGAFF,TGTGCCAGCAGAGACAGGGGGTGGTGGGGAGCTTTCTTT
NA,NA,TRBV7-2,TRBJ2-5,CASSFWGGLRETQYF,TGTGCCAGCAGCTTTTGGGGGGGCCTACGAGAGACCCAGTACTTC
TRBD2,NA,TRBV7-2,TRBJ2-1,CASSPPGLARGEQFF,TGTGCCAGCAGCCCACCGGGACTAGCTAGGGGTGAGCAGTTCTTC
NA,NA,TRBV24-1,TRBJ2-6,CATSATQFSGANVLTF,TGTGCCACCAGTGCAACGCAGTTCTCTGGGGCCAACGTCCTGACTTTC
NA,NA,TRBV6-6,TRBJ2-7,CAARDSAHYEQYF,TGTGCCGCACGGGACTCAGCCCATTACGAGCAGTACTTC
TRBD1,NA,TRBV5-1,TRBJ1-4,CASSPGTGGEKLFF,TGCGCCAGCAGCCCCGGGACAGGGGGTGAAAAACTGTTTTTT
TRBD1,NA,TRBV24-1,TRBJ2-2,CATSDSTDGTGAVAGELFF,TGTGCCACCAGTGATTCAACCGACGGGACAGGCGCGGTCGCCGGGGAGCTGTTTTTT
NA,NA,TRBV24-1,TRBJ2-1,CATSDSFVSDEQFF,TGTGCCACCAGTGACTCCTTCGTTTCCGATGAGCAGTTCTTC
TRBD1,once,TRBV19,TRBJ2-5,CASSNGQVFQETQYF,TGTGCCAGTAGTAATGGACAGGTTTTTCAAGAGACCCAGTACTTC
NA,NA,TRBV24-1,TRBJ2-1,CATSDPGLGTYNEQFF,TGTGCCACCAGTGATCCAGGGCTGGGGACCTACAATGAGCAGTTCTTC
TRBD2,NA,TRBV7-3,TRBJ2-3,CASSLKGWRSGGASIDTQYF,TGTGCCAGCAGCTTAAAAGGGTGGCGCAGCGGGGGGGCCTCGATAGATACGCAGTATTTT
NA,NA,TRBV24-1,TRBJ1-3,CATSSVSSGNTIYF,TGTGCCACCAGTTCCGTGAGCTCTGGAAACACCATATATTTT
NA,NA,TRBV12-3/TRBV12-4,TRBJ2-2,CASSPTDTGELFF,TGTGCCAGCAGTCCGACAGACACCGGGGAGCTGTTTTTT
TRBD1,NA,TRBV11-1,TRBJ2-2,CASSATGGIAHGELFF,TGTGCCAGCAGCGCCACAGGGGGAATAGCTCACGGGGAGCTGTTTTTT
NA,NA,TRBV5-1,TRBJ2-7,CASSLAGSAGYEQYF,TGCGCCAGCAGCTTGGCCGGGAGCGCGGGTTACGAGCAGTACTTC
NA,NA,TRBV7-8,TRBJ1-6,CASSRDRRETNSPLHF,TGTGCCAGCAGCCGGGATAGAAGGGAGACCAATTCACCCCTCCACTTT
NA,NA,TRBV7-9,TRBJ2-5,CASSLRGGDVEETQYF,TGTGCCAGCAGCTTGCGAGGGGGGGATGTTGAAGAGACCCAGTACTTC
NA,NA,TRBV7-3,TRBJ2-1,CASSLTWRDEQFF,TGTGCCAGCAGCTTAACGTGGAGGGATGAACAGTTCTTC
NA,NA,TRBV5-1,TRBJ1-1,CASSPTEKVNTEAFF,TGCGCCAGCAGCCCGACTGAAAAGGTGAACACTGAAGCTTTCTTT
TRBD1,NA,TRBV19,TRBJ1-5,CASSATGGSGQPQHF,TGTGCCAGTAGTGCGACAGGGGGCTCGGGCCAGCCCCAGCATTTT
TRBD1,NA,TRBV2,TRBJ2-7,CASRPGQGYEQYF,TGTGCCAGCAGACCGGGACAGGGCTACGAGCAGTACTTC
TRBD2,NA,TRBV5-1,TRBJ2-3,CASMPLAGGDTQYF,TGCGCCAGCATGCCGCTAGCGGGGGGAGATACGCAGTATTTT
NA,once,TRBV2,TRBJ1-1,CASRKDQGPGAEAFF,TGTGCCAGCAGGAAGGACCAGGGGCCAGGGGCTGAAGCTTTCTTT
TRBD2,NA,TRBV27,TRBJ2-2,CASTGSGGFPGELFF,TGTGCCAGCACCGGTAGCGGGGGGTTCCCCGGGGAGCTGTTTTTT
NA,NA,TRBV5-1,TRBJ1-1,CASSLEGRRDTEAFF,TGCGCCAGCAGCTTGGAGGGGCGAAGGGATACTGAAGCTTTCTTT
TRBD1,once,TRBV7-3,TRBJ2-6,CASSPGQGSGANVLTF,TGTGCCAGCAGCCCGGGACAGGGTTCTGGGGCCAACGTCCTGACTTTC